Listed here are 18 T cell receptor beta chains from one sample, sequenced in a study of PD-1 blockade in classical Hodgkin lymphoma. Data came from immunoSEQ multiplex PCR; TCRdb stores just in-frame clones and leaves some out. The table records about 6,400 clones, roughly two thirds of them present only once. As for time point: cycle 4 day 1 (C4D1), after 5 to 7 weeks of nivolumab. With no exception, relapse followed autologous stem cell transplantation in all patients, and brentuximab vedotin exposure varied. Thawed PBMCs underwent magnetic negative selection to obtain purified CD8+ T cells. The source material was CD8+ T cells from blood, sampled before the fourth cycle of nivolumab. The source of these receptors is a human donor with classical Hodgkin lymphoma.

This chain uses TRBV28 with TRBJ2-5, with D unresolved. V was clipped by 1 base and J by 3 bases, with 12 bases between them. Per germline, CDR1 MDHEN and CDR2 SYDVKM. The CDR3 extends over 15 amino acids. CDR3 sequence reads: CASSLSRREKETQYF. The DNA of the CDR3 is TGTGCCAGCAGTTTATCCCGACGTGAAAAAGAGACCCAGTACTTC.

Details on this clone: This sample includes further DNA sequences coding for the same CDR3. V and J are TRBV7-9 and TRBJ2-7; TRBD1 might be the D (5 bases). The CDR3 has 15 residues. Germline assignment: CDR1 SEHNR and CDR2 FQNEAQ (reference sequence). V lost 2 bases and J 0 bases, leaving 11 bases between the germline ends. CDR3 loop: CASSLITGLSYEQYF. DNA for the CDR3: TGTGCCAGCAGCTTAATAACAGGTCTCTCCTACGAGCAGTACTTC.

The gene calls are TRBV4-1 and TRBJ1-5; the D gene is possibly TRBD1 (5 bases). V was pared by 4 bases and J by 1 base, with 14 bases between. Germline V gene lookup returns CDR1 MGHRA and CDR2 YSYEKL. This CDR3 has 16 residues. The CDR3 bases are TGCGCCAGCAGCCCCCGACGGGGGGGGAGCAATCAGCCCCAGCATTTT. Translating gives CASSPRRGGSNQPQHF.

The table lists this clone with a count of one. The chain carries TRBV5-5 and TRBJ2-3; D may be TRBD2 (5 bases). Germline CDR1 and CDR2: SGHKS and YYEKEE (reference sequence). Trimming pared 4 bases from V and 7 bases from J, leaving 19 bases between. The CDR3 runs 15 residues. CDR3 sequence reads: CASSPRGPNKYTQYF. The DNA for the CDR3 is TGTGCCAGCAGCCCCAGAGGGCCCAACAAATATACGCAGTATTTT.

The table lists this clone with a few counts. V and J are TRBV7-9 and TRBJ1-5; weak D call: TRBD1 (5 bases). V gave up 5 bases and J gave up 0 bases, with 8 bases separating them. The germline V gene has CDR1 SEHNR and CDR2 FQNEAQ (reference sequence). CDR3 length equals 14 residues. CDR3 sequence reads: CASSGGNSNQPQHF. DNA of the CDR3: TGTGCCAGCAGCGGGGGGAATAGCAATCAGCCCCAGCATTTT.

In nucleotides, the CDR3 is TGTGCCAGCAGCCCCCGACTAGCGGGGGCCCAAGAGACCCAGTACTTC. Translation: CASSPRLAGAQETQYF. The V call is TRBV4-2, the J call TRBJ2-5, with 12 bases lining up with TRBD2. The V gene end was trimmed by 4 bases and the J gene end by 1 base; junction bases not matched to a gene: 4. The CDR3 is made up of 16 amino acids. Germline V gene sequence: CDR1 LGHNA, CDR2 YNFKEQ.

The chain has TRBV7-9 and TRBJ2-1, with 7 bases aligning to TRBD1. CDR1 and CDR2 from the germline V gene are SEHNR and FQNEAQ (reference sequence). CDR3 size: 15 residues. V shed 2 bases and J 8 bases; nucleotides not matched to a gene: 9. The CDR3 loop is CASSLIDRVADEQFF. The CDR3 nucleotides are TGTGCCAGCAGCTTAATAGACAGGGTAGCTGATGAGCAGTTCTTC.

In this sample, this clone turned up a few times. This chain connects TRBV7-2 to TRBJ2-2; possible D gene TRBD1, 6 bases. Germline lookup yields CDR1 SGHTA and CDR2 FQGNSA. V gave up 2 bases and J gave up 3 bases, with 16 bases separating them. The CDR3 extends over 17 amino acids. The chain's CDR3 is CASSLTLLGADTGELFF. The DNA for the CDR3 is TGTGCCAGCAGCTTAACTCTATTGGGGGCGGACACCGGGGAGCTGTTTTTT.

There are a few counts of this clone. The chain couples TRBV7-9 to TRBJ2-5; 12 bases are a match to TRBD2. Germline V gives CDR1 SEHNR, CDR2 FQNEAQ (reference sequence). Trimming at V came to 5 bases and at J to 2 bases, leaving 6 bases not matched to a gene. The CDR3 totals 16 residues. The CDR3 protein is CASSPPTSGGQETQYF. CDR3 coding DNA: TGTGCCAGCAGCCCACCTACTAGCGGGGGGCAAGAGACCCAGTACTTC.

The genes are TRBV4-3 and TRBJ1-2; no firm D call. Trimming cost V 0 bases and J 4 bases, with 12 bases left between them. This CDR3 contains 15 residues. Per the germline V gene, CDR1 is LGHNA and CDR2 is YSLEER. Written as DNA, the CDR3 is TGCGCCAGCAGCCAAGATCGTCTTTCCTTCTATGGCTACACCTTC. This sequence encodes CASSQDRLSFYGYTF.

The chain joins TRBV19 to TRBJ2-7; 8 bases fit TRBD2. The CDR3 is 14 residues long. Germline lookup yields CDR1 LNHDA and CDR2 SQIVND (reference sequence). The ends lost 5 bases at V and 3 bases at J; junction bases unmatched: 6. The CDR3 here is CASSSRAGVYEQYF. CDR3 in DNA: TGTGCCAGTAGTTCACGAGCGGGAGTCTACGAGCAGTACTTC.

The rearrangement joins TRBV4-2 to TRBJ2-2; 8 positions match TRBD2. The CDR3 sequence is 17 residues long. V trimming: 4 bases; J trimming: 3 bases; junction bases outside the gene matches: 10. Germline CDR1 and CDR2: LGHNA and YNFKEQ. CDR3 protein: CASSPAMSGSDTGELFF. In DNA form, the CDR3 reads TGTGCCAGCAGCCCCGCCATGAGCGGGAGTGACACCGGGGAGCTGTTTTTT.

The chain joins TRBV29-1 to TRBJ1-2; TRBD1 agrees at 7 bases. Germline V gene lookup returns CDR1 SQVTM and CDR2 ANQGSEA. The CDR3 is 13 amino acids. Germline trimming cut 4 bases from V and 4 bases from J; bases unmatched to any gene: 6. The DNA of the CDR3 is TGCAGCGTTGTTCCACAGGGGAGCTATGGCTACACCTTC. Its translation is CSVVPQGSYGYTF.

The DNA of the CDR3 is TGCAGCGTCGTAGACATCCCGTCCTACAATGAGCAGTTCTTC. This gives the protein CSVVDIPSYNEQFF. V gene TRBV29-1 combines with J gene TRBJ2-1; D call uncertain. The V gene lost 6 bases and the J gene lost 1 base, with 13 bases spanning the gap. The germline gives CDR1 SQVTM, CDR2 ANQGSEA. This CDR3 comprises 14 residues.

CDR3 region: CASSTPWTGEAEQYF. DNA of the CDR3: TGTGCCAGTAGTACCCCATGGACAGGGGAGGCCGAGCAGTACTTC. The genes are TRBV19 and TRBJ2-7; 9 positions agree with TRBD1. CDR3 length equals 15 residues. Germline lookup yields CDR1 LNHDA and CDR2 SQIVND (reference sequence). The V and J ends lost 4 bases and 6 bases, in that order; junction bases with no gene match: 10.

The V and J genes are TRBV5-6 and TRBJ1-2; tentative D call: TRBD1 (6 bases). This CDR3 region has 15 residues. Trimming shortened V by 2 bases and J by 2 bases, and 13 bases separated the two germline ends. The germline V gene has CDR1 SGHDT and CDR2 YYEEEE. The CDR3 here is CASSLMGGQNYGYTF. In DNA form, the CDR3 reads TGTGCCAGCAGCTTAATGGGGGGCCAGAACTATGGCTACACCTTC.

In this sample, this clone turned up once. J is TRBJ1-1 and V is TRBV29-1; TRBD1 is a possible D gene (6 bases). The germline V gene has CDR1 SQVTM and CDR2 ANQGSEA. The CDR3 extends over 11 amino acids. V was cut by 4 bases and J by 7 bases, with 10 bases left in between. The CDR3 loop is CSVGGAGEAFF. DNA of the CDR3: TGCAGCGTTGGGGGGGCAGGTGAAGCTTTCTTT.

For this clone: This may be a read error, as it is one base from a much larger clone. V is TRBV7-3 and J is TRBJ2-1; 14 bases fit TRBD2. The CDR3 extends over 18 amino acids. Germline lookup yields CDR1 SGHTA and CDR2 FQGTGA. CDR3 in DNA: TGTACCAGCAGCTTAATTGTCTTAGGGACTAGCGGGGGCAATGAGCAGTTCTTC. Translation: CTSSLIVLGTSGGNEQFF.